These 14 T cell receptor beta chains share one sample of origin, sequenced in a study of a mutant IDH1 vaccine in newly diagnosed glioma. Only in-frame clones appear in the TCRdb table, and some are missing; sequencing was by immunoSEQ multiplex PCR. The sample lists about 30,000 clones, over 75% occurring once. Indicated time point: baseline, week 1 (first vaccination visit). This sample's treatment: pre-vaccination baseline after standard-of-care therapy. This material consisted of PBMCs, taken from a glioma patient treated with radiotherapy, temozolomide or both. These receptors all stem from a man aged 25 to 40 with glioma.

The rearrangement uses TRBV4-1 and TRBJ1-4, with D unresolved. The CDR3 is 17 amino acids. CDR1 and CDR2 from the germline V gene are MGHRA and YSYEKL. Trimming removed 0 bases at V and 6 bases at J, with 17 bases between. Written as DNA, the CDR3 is TGCGCCAGCAGCCAAGACCCGACGTCCTTTAGGGATGAAAAACTGTTTTTT. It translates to CASSQDPTSFRDEKLFF.

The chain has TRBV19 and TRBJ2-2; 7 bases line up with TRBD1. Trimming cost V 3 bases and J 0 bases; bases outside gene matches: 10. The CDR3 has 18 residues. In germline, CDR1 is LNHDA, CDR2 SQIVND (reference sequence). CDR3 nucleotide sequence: TGTGCCAGTAGTATCTTAATCGCCGGGACAGCGAACACCGGGGAGCTGTTTTTT. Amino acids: CASSILIAGTANTGELFF. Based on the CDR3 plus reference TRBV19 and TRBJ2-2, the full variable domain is DGGITQSPKYLFRKEGQNVTLSCEQNLNHDAMYWYRQDPGQGLRLIYYSQIVNDFQKGDIAEGYSVSREKKESFPLTVTSAQKNPTAFYLCASSILIAGTANTGELFFGEGSRLTVL.

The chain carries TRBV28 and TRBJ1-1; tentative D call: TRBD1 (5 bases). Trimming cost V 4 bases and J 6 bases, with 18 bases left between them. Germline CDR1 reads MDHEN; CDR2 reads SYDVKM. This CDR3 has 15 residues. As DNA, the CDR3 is TGTGCCAGCAGTTCCCCCGGGGCCAGGTCGGCTGAAGCTTTCTTT. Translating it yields CASSSPGARSAEAFF.

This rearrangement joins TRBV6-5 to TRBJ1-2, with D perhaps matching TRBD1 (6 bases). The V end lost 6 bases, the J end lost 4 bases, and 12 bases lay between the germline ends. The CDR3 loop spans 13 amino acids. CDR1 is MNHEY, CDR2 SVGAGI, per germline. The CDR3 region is CASSPTGSYGYTF. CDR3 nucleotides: TGTGCCAGCAGCCCTACAGGGTCCTATGGCTACACCTTC.

The CDR3 region is CASSSGGDQPQHF. CDR3 DNA: TGTGCCAGCAGCTCGGGAGGGGATCAGCCCCAGCATTTT. The chain links TRBV7-3 to TRBJ1-5; D possibly corresponds to TRBD1 (5 bases). Germline V gene sequence: CDR1 SGHTA, CDR2 FQGTGA. The CDR3 covers 13 residues. Deletions cut 4 bases from V and 5 bases from J, with 9 bases between.

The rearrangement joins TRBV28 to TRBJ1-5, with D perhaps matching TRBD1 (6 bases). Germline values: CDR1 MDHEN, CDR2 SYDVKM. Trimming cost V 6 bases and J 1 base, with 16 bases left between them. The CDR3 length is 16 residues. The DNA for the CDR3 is TGTGCCAGCAGCCTCCCCCGGGGGGGCAGCAATCAGCCCCAGCATTTT. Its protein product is CASSLPRGGSNQPQHF.

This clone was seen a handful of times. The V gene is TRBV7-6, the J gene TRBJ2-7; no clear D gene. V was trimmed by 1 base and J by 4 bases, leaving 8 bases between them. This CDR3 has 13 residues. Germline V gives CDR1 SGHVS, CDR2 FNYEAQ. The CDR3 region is CASSLGSEYEQYF. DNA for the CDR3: TGTGCCAGCAGCTTAGGTAGTGAGTACGAGCAGTACTTC.

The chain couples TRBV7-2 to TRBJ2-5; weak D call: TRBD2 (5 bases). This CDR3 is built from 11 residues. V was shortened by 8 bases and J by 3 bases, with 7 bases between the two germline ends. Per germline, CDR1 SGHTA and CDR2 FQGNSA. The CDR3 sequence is CASSREETQYF. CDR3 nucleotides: TGTGCCAGCTCGAGGGAAGAGACCCAGTACTTC.

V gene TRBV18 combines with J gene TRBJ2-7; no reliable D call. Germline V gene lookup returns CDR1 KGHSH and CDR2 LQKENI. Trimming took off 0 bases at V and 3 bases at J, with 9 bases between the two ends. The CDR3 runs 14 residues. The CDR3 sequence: CASSPPLGIYEQYF. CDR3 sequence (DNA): TGTGCCAGCTCACCACCTCTGGGGATCTACGAGCAGTACTTC.

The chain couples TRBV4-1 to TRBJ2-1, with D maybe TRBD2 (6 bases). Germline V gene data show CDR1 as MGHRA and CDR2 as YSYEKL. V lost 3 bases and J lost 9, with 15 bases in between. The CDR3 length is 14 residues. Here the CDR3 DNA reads TGCGCCAGCAGCCAGCACCAGACTAGTTTTGAGCAGTTCTTC. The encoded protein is CASSQHQTSFEQFF.

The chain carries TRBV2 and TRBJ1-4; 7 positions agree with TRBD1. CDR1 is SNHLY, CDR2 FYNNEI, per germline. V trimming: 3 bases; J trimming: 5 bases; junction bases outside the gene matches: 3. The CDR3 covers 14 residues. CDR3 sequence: CASSDVTGNEKLFF. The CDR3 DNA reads TGTGCCAGCAGTGATGTGACAGGGAATGAAAAACTGTTTTTT.

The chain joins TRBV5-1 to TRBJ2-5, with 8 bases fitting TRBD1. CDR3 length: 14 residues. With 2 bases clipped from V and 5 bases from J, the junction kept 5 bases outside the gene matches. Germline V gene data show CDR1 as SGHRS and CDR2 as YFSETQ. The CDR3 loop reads CASSLTTGGETQYF. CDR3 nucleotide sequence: TGCGCCAGCAGCTTAACCACAGGGGGGGAGACCCAGTACTTC.

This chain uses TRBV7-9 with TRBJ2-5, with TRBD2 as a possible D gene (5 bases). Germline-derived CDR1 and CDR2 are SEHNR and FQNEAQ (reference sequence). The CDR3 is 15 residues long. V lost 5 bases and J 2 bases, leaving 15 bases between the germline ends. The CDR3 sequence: CASSLLTNLQETQYF. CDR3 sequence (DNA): TGTGCCAGCAGCCTTCTGACTAATTTACAAGAGACCCAGTACTTC.

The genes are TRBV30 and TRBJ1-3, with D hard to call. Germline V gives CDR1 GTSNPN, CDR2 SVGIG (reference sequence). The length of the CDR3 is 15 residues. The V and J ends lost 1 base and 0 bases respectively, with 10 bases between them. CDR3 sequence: CAWSGTLSSGNTIYF. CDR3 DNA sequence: TGTGCCTGGAGTGGAACTCTCAGCTCTGGAAACACCATATATTTT.